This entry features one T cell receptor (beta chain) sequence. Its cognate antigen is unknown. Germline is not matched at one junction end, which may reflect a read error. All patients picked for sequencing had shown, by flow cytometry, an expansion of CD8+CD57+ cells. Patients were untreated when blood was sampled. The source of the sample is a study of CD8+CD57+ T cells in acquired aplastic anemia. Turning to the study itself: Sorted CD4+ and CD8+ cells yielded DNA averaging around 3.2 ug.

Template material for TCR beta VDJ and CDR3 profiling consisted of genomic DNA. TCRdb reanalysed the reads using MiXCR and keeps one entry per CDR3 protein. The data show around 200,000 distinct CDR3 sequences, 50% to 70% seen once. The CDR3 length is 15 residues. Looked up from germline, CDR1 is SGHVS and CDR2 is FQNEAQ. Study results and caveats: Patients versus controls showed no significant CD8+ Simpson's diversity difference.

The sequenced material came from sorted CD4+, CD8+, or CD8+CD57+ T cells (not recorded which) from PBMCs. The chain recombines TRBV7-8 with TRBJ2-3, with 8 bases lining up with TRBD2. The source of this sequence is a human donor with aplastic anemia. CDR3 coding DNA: TGTGCCAGCAGCGTAGCGGGGATTGGGGCAGATACGCAGTATTTT. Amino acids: CASSVAGIGADTQYF.